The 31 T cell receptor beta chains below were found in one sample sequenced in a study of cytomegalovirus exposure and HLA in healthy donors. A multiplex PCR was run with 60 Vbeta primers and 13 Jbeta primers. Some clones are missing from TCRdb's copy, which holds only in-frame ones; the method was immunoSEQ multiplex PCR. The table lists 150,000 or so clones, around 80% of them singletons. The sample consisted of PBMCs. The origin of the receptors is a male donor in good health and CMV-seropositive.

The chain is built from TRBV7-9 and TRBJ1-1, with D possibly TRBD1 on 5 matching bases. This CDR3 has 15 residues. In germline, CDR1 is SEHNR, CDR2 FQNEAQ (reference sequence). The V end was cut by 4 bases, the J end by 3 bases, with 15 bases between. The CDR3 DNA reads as TGTGCCAGCAGCTCGACCAGGGTTCGGGACACTGAAGCTTTCTTT. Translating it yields CASSSTRVRDTEAFF.

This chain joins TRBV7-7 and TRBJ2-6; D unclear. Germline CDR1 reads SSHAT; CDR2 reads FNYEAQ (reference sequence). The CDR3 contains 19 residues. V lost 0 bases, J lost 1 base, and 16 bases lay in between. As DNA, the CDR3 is TGTGCCAGCAGCTTAGCGCTTGGCGCTGACTCGTCTGGGGCCAACGTCCTGACTTTC. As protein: CASSLALGADSSGANVLTF.

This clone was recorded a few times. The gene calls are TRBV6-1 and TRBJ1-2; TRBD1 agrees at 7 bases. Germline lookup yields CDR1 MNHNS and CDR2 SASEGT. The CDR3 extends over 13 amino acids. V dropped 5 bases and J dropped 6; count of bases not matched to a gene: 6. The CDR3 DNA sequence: TGTGCCAGCAGTCTTACCGGGACAGATGGCTACACCTTC. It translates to CASSLTGTDGYTF.

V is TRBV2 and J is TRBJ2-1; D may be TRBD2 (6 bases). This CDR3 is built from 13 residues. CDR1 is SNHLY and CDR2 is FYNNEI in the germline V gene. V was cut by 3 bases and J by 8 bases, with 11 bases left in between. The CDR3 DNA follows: TGTGCCAGCAGTGATGGAGGGCAGCATGAGCAGTTCTTC. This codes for CASSDGGQHEQFF.

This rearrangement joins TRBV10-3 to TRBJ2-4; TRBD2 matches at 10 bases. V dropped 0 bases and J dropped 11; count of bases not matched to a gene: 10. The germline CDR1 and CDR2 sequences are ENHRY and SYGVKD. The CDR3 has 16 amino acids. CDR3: CAISESSGRAGFVQYF. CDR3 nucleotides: TGTGCCATCAGTGAGTCCAGCGGGAGGGCCGGGTTCGTTCAGTACTTC.

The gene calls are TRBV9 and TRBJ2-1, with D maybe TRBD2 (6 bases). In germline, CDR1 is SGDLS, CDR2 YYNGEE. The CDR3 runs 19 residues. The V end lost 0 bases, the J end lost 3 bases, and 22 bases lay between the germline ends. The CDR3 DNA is TGTGCCAGCAGCGTAGCCCCCTCGGGCGGGGACCACCTCTACAATGAGCAGTTCTTC. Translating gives CASSVAPSGGDHLYNEQFF. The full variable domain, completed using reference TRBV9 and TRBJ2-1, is DSGVTQTPKHLITATGQRVTLRCSPRSGDLSVYWYQQSLDQGLQFLIQYYNGEERAKGNILERFSAQQFPDLHSELNLSSLELGDSALYFCASSVAPSGGDHLYNEQFFGPGTRLTVL.

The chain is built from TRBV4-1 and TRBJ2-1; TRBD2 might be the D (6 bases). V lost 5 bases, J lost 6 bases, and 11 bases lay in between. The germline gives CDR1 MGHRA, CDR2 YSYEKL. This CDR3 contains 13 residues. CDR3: CASSDLSGNEQFF. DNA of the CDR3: TGCGCCAGCAGCGATCTTAGCGGCAATGAGCAGTTCTTC.

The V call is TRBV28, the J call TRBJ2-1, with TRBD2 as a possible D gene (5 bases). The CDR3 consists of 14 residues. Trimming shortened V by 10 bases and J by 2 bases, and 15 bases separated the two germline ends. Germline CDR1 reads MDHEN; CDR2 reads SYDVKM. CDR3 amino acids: CANSRGQTYNEQFF. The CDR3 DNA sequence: TGTGCCAACTCTCGAGGGCAGACCTACAATGAGCAGTTCTTC.

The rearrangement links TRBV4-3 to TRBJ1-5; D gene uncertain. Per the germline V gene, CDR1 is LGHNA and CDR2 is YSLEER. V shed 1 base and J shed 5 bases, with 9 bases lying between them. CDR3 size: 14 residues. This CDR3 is CASSQVVSDQPQHF. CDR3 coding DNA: TGCGCCAGCAGCCAAGTCGTCTCGGATCAGCCCCAGCATTTT.

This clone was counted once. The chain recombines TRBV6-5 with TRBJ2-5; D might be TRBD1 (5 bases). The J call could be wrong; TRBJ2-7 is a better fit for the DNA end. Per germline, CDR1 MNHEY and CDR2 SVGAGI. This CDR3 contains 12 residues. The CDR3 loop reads CASSKGQYEQYF. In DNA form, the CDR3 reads TGTGCCAGCAGTAAGGGGCAGTACGAGCAGTACTTC.

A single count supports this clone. CDR3 residues: CAISEEYRGRNQPQHF. CDR3 DNA: TGTGCCATCAGTGAGGAGTACAGGGGGCGCAATCAGCCCCAGCATTTT. This rearrangement joins TRBV10-3 to TRBJ1-5; 9 bases align to TRBD1. The CDR3 covers 16 residues. Germline loops: CDR1 ENHRY, CDR2 SYGVKD. The trim removed 2 bases at V and 2 bases at J, leaving 4 bases unmatched.

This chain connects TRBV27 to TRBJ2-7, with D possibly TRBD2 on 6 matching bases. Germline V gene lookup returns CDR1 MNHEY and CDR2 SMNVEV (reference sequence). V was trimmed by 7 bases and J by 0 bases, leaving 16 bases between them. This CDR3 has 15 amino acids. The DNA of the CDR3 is TGTGCCAGCACCCCTGGTGGGGGGAGCTCCTACGAGCAGTACTTC. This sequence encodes CASTPGGGSSYEQYF.

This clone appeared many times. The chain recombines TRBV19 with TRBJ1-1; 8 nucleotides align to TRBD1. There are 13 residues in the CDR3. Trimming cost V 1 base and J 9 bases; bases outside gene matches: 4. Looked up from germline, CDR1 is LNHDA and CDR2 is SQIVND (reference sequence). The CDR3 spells CASSIARTGKAFF. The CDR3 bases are TGTGCCAGTAGTATAGCGAGGACAGGGAAAGCTTTCTTT.

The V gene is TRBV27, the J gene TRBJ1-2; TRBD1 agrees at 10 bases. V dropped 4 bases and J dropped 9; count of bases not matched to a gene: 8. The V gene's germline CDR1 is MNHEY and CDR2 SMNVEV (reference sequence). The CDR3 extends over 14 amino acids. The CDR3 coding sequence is TGTGCCAGCAGTTCCCTGACAGGGGGCTGGAGCTACACCTTC. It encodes CASSSLTGGWSYTF.

CDR3 loop: CASGLVLGTVDLGELFF. The CDR3 DNA sequence: TGTGCTAGTGGTTTGGTACTAGGGACAGTCGATCTCGGGGAGCTGTTTTTT. This chain joins TRBV12-5 and TRBJ2-2; 7 bases match TRBD1. Losses at the gene ends were 0 bases for V and 7 bases for J; bases not matched to a gene: 11. Germline V lookup: CDR1 LGHNT, CDR2 FRNRAP. CDR3 length: 17 amino acids.

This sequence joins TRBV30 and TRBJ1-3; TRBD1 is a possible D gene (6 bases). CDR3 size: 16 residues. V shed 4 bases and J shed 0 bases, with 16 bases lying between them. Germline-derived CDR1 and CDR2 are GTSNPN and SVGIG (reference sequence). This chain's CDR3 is CAWTDPDRISGNTIYF. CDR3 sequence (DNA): TGTGCCTGGACCGACCCTGACAGGATCTCTGGAAACACCATATATTTT.

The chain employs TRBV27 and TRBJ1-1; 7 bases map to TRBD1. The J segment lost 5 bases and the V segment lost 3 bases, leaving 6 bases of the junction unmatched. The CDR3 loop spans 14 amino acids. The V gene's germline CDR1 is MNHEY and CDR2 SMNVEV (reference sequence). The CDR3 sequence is CASSLYTGETEAFF. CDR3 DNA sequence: TGTGCCAGCAGTTTGTATACAGGGGAGACTGAAGCTTTCTTT.

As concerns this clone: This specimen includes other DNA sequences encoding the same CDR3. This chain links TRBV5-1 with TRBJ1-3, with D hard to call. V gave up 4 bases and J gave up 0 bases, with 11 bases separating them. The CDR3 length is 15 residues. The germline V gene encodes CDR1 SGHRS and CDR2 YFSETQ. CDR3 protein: CASSLDSNSGNTIYF. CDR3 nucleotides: TGCGCCAGCAGCCTGGATTCAAACTCTGGAAACACCATATATTTT.

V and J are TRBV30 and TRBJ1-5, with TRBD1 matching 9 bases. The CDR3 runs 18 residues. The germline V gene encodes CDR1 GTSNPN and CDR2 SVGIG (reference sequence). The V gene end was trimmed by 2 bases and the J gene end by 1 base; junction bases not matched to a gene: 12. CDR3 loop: CAWSHGRLGTGSNQPQHF. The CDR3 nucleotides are TGTGCCTGGAGTCATGGTAGGTTGGGGACAGGGAGCAATCAGCCCCAGCATTTT.

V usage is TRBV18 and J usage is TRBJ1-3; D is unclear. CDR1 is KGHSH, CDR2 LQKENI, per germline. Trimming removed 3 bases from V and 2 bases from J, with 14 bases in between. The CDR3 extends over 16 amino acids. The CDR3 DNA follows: TGTGCCAGCTCACCGCGTAATGGGCAGGCTGGAAACACCATATATTTT. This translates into CASSPRNGQAGNTIYF.

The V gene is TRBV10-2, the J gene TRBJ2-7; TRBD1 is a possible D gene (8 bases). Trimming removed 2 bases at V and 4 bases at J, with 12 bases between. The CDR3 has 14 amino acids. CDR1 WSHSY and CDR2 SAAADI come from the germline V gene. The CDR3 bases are TGCGCCAGCAGTGAGACAGGGGGGGTTTACGAGCAGTACTTC. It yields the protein CASSETGGVYEQYF.

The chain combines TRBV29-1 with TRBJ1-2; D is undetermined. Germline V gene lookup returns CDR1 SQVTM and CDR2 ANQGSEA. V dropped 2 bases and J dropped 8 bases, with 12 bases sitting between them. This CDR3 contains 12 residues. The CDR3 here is CSVELNGGGYTF. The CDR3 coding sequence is TGCAGCGTTGAACTAAACGGAGGGGGCTACACCTTC. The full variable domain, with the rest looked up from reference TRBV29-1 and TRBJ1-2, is SAVISQKPSRDICQRGTSLTIQCQVDSQVTMMFWYRQQPGQSLTLIATANQGSEATYESGFVIDKFPISRPNLTFSTLTVSNMSPEDSSIYLCSVELNGGGYTFGSGTRLTVV.

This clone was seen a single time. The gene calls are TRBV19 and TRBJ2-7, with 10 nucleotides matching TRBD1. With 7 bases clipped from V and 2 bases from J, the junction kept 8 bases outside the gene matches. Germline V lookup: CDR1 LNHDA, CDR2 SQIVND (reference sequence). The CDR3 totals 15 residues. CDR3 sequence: CASNTRQGATYEQYF. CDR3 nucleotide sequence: TGTGCCAGTAACACTAGACAGGGGGCAACCTACGAGCAGTACTTC.

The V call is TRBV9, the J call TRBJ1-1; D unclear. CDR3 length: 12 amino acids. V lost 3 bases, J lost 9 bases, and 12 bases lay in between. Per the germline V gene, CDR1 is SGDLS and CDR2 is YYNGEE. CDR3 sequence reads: CASSGGKGQAFF. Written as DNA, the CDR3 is TGTGCCAGCAGCGGAGGGAAGGGCCAAGCTTTCTTT. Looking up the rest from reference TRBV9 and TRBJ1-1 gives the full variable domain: DSGVTQTPKHLITATGQRVTLRCSPRSGDLSVYWYQQSLDQGLQFLIQYYNGEERAKGNILERFSAQQFPDLHSELNLSSLELGDSALYFCASSGGKGQAFFGQGTRLTVV.

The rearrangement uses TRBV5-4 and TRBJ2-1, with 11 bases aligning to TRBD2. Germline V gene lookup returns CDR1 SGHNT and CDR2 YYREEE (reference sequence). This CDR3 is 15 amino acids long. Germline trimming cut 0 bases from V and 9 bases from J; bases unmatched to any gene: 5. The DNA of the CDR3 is TGTGCCAGCAGCTTGGCCACACTAGCGGGAGTTGAGCAGTTCTTC. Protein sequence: CASSLATLAGVEQFF.

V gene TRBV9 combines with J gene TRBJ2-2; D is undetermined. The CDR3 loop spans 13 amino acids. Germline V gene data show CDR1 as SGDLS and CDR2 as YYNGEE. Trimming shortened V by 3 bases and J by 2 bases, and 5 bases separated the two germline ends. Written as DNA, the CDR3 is TGTGCCAGCAGCGCAACTAACACCGGGGAGCTGTTTTTT. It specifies CASSATNTGELFF.

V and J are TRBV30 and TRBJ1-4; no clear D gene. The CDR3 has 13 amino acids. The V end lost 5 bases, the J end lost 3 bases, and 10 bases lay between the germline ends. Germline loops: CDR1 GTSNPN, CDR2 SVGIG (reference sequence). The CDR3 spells CAWERVANEKLFF. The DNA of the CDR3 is TGTGCCTGGGAACGAGTGGCTAATGAAAAACTGTTTTTT.

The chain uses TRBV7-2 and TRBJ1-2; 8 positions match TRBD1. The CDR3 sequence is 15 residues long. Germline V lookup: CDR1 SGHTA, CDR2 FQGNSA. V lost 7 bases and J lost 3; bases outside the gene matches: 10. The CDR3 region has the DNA TGTGCCAGCACCCCTTGGGCGGGACAGGACTATGGCTACACCTTC. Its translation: CASTPWAGQDYGYTF.

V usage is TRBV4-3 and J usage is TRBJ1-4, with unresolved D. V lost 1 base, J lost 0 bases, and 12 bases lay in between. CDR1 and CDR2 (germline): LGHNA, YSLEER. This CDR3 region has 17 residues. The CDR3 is CASSQGANTATNEKLFF. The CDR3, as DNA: TGCGCCAGCAGCCAAGGGGCAAACACCGCAACTAATGAAAAACTGTTTTTT.

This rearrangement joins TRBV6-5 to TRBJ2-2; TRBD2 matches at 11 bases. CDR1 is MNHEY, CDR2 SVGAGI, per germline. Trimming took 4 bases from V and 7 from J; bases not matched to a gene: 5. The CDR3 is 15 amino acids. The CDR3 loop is CASSLLAGVVGELFF. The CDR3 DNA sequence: TGTGCCAGCAGTTTACTAGCGGGAGTCGTCGGGGAGCTGTTTTTT.

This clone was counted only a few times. The CDR3 DNA reads as TGTGCCAGCAGCCTACAGGGGGTTTGGACTGAAGCTTTCTTT. This gives the protein CASSLQGVWTEAFF. J is TRBJ1-1 and V is TRBV11-2, with 8 bases aligning to TRBD1. The CDR3 covers 14 residues. V lost 5 bases, J lost 5 bases, and 7 bases stayed unmatched. Germline V gene data show CDR1 as SGHAT and CDR2 as FQNNGV. The entire variable domain, with the rest obtained from reference TRBV11-2 and TRBJ1-1, is as follows: EAGVAQSPRYKIIEKRQSVAFWCNPISGHATLYWYQQILGQGPKLLIQFQNNGVVDDSQLPKDRFSAERLKGVDSTLKIQPAKLEDSAVYLCASSLQGVWTEAFFGQGTRLTVV.